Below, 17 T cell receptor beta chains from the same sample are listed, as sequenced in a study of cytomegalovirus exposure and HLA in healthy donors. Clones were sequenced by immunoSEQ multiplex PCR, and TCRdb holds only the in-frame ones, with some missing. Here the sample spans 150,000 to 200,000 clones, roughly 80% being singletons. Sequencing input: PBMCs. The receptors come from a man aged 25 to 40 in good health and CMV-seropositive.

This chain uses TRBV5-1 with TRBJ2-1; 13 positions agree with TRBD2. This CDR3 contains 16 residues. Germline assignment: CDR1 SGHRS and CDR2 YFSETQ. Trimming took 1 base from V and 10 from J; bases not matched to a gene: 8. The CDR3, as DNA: TGCGCCAGCAGCTTGTCCGGGACTAGCGGGATCGGGGAGCAGTTCTTC. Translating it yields CASSLSGTSGIGEQFF.

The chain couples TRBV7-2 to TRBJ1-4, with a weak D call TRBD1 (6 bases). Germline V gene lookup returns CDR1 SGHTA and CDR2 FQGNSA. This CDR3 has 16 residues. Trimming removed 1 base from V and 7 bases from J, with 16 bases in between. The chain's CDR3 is CASSLGSTRGREKLFF. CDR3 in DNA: TGTGCCAGCAGCTTAGGTAGCACCAGGGGTCGTGAAAAACTGTTTTTT.

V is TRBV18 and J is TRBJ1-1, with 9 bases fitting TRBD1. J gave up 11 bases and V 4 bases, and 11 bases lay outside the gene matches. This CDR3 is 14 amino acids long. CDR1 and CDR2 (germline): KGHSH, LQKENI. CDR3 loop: CASSRGQGTPSAFF. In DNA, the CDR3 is TGTGCCAGCTCACGAGGACAGGGGACTCCTTCGGCTTTCTTT.

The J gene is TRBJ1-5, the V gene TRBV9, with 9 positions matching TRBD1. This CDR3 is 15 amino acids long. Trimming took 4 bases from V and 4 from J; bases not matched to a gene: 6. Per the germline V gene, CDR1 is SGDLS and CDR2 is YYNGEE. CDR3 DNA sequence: TGTGCCAGCAGCCCGACAGGGGGAGGAAATCAGCCCCAGCATTTT. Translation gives CASSPTGGGNQPQHF.

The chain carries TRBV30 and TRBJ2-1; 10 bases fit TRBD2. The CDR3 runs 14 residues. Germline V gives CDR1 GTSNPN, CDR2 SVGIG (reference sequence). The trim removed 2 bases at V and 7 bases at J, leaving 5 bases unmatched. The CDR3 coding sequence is TGTGCCTGGAGTTCTAGCGGGAGAAAGAATGAGCAGTTCTTC. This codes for CAWSSSGRKNEQFF.

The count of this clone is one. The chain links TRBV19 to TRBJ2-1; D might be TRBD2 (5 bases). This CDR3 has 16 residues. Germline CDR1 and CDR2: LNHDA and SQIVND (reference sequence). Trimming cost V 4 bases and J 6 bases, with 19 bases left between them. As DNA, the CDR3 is TGTGCCAGTAGTACTCCCGGACTCCGACCCGGCAATGAGCAGTTCTTC. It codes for CASSTPGLRPGNEQFF.

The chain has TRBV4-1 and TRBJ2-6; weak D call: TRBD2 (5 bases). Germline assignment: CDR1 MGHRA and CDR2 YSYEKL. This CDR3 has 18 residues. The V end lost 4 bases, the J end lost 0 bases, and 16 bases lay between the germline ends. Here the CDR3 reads CASSPPPGRDSGANVLTF. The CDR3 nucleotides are TGCGCCAGCAGCCCACCACCCGGACGGGACTCTGGGGCCAACGTCCTGACTTTC.

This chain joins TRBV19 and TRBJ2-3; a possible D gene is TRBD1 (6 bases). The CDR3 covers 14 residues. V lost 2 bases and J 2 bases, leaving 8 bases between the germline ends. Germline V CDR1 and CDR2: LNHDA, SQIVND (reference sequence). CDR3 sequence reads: CASSIQGLTDTQYF. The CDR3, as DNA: TGTGCCAGTAGTATACAGGGGCTCACAGATACGCAGTATTTT.

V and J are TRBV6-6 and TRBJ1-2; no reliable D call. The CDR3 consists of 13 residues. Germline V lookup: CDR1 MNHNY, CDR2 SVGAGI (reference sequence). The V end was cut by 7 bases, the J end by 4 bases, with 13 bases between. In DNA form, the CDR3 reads TGTGCCAGCATAGAGGGAGCGTTCTATGGCTACACCTTC. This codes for CASIEGAFYGYTF.

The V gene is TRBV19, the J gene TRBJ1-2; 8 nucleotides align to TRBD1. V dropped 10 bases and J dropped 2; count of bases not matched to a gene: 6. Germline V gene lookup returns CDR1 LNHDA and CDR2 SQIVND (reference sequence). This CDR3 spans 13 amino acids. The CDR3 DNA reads TGTGCCACCTCAGGGGGCCGGAACTATGGCTACACCTTC. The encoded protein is CATSGGRNYGYTF.

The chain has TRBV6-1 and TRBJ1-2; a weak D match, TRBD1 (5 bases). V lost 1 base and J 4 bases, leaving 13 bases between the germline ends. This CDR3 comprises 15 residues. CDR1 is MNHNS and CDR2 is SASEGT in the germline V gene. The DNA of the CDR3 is TGTGCCAGCAGTGAAGGGTTCGACAGTGCCTATGGCTACACCTTC. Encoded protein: CASSEGFDSAYGYTF.

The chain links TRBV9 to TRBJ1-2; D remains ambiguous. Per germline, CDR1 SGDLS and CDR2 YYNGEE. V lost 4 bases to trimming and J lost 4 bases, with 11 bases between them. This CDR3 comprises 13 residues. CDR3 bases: TGTGCCAGCAGCCCGAGGGTTAGCTATGGCTACACCTTC. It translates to CASSPRVSYGYTF. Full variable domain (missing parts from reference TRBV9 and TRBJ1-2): DSGVTQTPKHLITATGQRVTLRCSPRSGDLSVYWYQQSLDQGLQFLIQYYNGEERAKGNILERFSAQQFPDLHSELNLSSLELGDSALYFCASSPRVSYGYTFGSGTRLTVV.

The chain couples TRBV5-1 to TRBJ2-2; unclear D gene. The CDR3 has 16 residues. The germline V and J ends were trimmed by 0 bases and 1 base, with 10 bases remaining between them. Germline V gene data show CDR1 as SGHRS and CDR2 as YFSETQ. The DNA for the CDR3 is TGCGCCAGCAGCTTGGCCGAGCCACTGAACACCGGGGAGCTGTTTTTT. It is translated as CASSLAEPLNTGELFF.

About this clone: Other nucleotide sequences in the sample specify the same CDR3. CDR3 amino acids: CAWSRVNYGYTF. The CDR3 bases are TGTGCCTGGAGTCGGGTTAACTATGGCTACACCTTC. V is TRBV30 and J is TRBJ1-2; D gene ambiguous. The V gene lost 2 bases and the J gene lost 1 base, with 5 bases spanning the gap. CDR1 is GTSNPN and CDR2 is SVGIG in the germline V gene (reference sequence). CDR3 length: 12 residues. Full variable domain (missing parts from reference TRBV30 and TRBJ1-2): SQTIHQWPATLVQPVGSPLSLECTVEGTSNPNLYWYRQAAGRGLQLLFYSVGIGQISSEVPQNLSASRPQDRQFILSSKKLLLSDSGFYLCAWSRVNYGYTFGSGTRLTVV.

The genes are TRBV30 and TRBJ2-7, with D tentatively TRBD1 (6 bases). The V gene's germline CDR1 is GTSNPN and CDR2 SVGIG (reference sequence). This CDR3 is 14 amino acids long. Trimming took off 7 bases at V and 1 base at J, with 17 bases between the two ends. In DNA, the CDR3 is TGTGCCTCAGCTCGGACAGAAAATTCCTACGAGCAGTACTTC. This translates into CASARTENSYEQYF.

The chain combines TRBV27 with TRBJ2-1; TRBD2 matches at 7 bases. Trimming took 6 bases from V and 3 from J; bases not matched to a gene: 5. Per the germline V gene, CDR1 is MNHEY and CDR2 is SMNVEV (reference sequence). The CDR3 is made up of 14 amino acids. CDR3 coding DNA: TGTGCCAGCAGGCCAGCGGGAAACTACAATGAGCAGTTCTTC. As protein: CASRPAGNYNEQFF.

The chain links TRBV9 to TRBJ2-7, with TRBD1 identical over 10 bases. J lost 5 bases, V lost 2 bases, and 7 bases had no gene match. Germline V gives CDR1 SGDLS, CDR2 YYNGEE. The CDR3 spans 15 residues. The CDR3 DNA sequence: TGTGCCAGCAGCGTTACGACAGGGGGCGTCAACGAGCAGTACTTC. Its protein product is CASSVTTGGVNEQYF.